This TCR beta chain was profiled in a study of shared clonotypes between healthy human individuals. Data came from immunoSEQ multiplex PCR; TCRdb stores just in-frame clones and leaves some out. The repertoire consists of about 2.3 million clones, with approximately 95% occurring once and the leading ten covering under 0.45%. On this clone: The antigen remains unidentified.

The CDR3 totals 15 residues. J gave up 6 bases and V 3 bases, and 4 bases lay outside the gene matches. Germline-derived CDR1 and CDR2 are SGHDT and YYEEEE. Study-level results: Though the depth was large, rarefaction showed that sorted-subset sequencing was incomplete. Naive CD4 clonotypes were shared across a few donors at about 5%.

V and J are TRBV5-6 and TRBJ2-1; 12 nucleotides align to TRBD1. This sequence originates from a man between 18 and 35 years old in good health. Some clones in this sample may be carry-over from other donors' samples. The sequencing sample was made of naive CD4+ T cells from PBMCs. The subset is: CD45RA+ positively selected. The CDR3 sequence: CASSWDRGPGNEQFF. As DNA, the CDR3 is TGTGCCAGCAGCTGGGACAGGGGGCCGGGCAATGAGCAGTTCTTC.